This T cell receptor (beta chain) came from a study of blood T cell repertoires in COVID-19. The wider study: Italy, Spain and the United States were the sources of the convalescent and acute COVID-19 samples. PBMCs, B-cell-depleted T cells, or T cells were the source of the cDNA or gDNA that made up the material.

The trim removed 6 bases at V and 7 bases at J, leaving 4 bases unmatched. The CDR3 totals 12 residues. CDR1 and CDR2 from the germline V gene are MNHNY and SVGAGI (reference sequence). In the authors' workflow: Nucleated cell number was recorded as an estimate derived from reference gene primer amplification. TCRdb keeps only in-frame clones here, not all; method: immunoSEQ multiplex PCR. V and J calls and clone size are those listed in that table; D and trimming were worked out from the DNA. Of over 70,000 clones in the sample, roughly 91% were seen once. One Seattle source followed patients from active infection through their disease course.

This rearrangement joins TRBV6-6 to TRBJ2-3; 7 bases align to TRBD1. Sequences were obtained from peripheral blood. The source of this sequence is a man aged 18 to 30 with COVID-19, enrolled during active disease. The CDR3 is CASREQGNTQYF. CDR3 nucleotides: TGTGCCAGCAGGGAACAGGGGAATACGCAGTATTTT.